What follows is one T cell receptor beta chain and its context. Here immunoSEQ multiplex PCR was the method, and the copy in TCRdb shows in-frame clones only, minus some. The repertoire has some 330,000 clones, 90% of them found once; the top ten carry around 5%. This record comes from a study of Ad26.COV2.S vaccination and SARS-CoV-2 variants. The treatment denotes: some 20 received Ad26.COV2.S at low or high dose, single or two shots; a few received placebo; per-sample allocation not given. Collection of samples fell on day 63 after the first vaccine or placebo injection. Germline CDR1 MNHEY, CDR2 SVGEGT. The CDR3 consists of 14 residues. The germline V and J ends were trimmed by 6 bases and 8 bases, with 19 bases remaining between them.

V and J are TRBV6-2 or TRBV6-3 and TRBJ1-1; the D is unclear. The receptor was derived from a person between 18 and 60 years old who received the Ad26.COV2.S COVID-19 vaccine or a placebo. Sequenced here: peripheral blood, sampled in a trial of Ad26.COV2.S vaccine versus placebo. CDR3 in amino acids: CASSEGIHFVEAFF. Written as DNA, the CDR3 is TGTGCCAGCAGCGAAGGAATACATTTTGTCGAAGCTTTCTTT.